This entry lists 21 T cell receptor beta chains sequenced from one sample in a study of T cell clusters in autoimmune cytopenias. Some 40,000 genome equivalents of blood DNA were amplified for TRB. TRB was amplified by touch-down multiplex PCR, primer pools A and B combined. Reprocessing the multiplex PCR reads, TCRdb reports a single entry for every CDR3 protein and omits DNA. The sample data list about 5,600 distinct CDR3 sequences. The sample was also reused in another study, on T cell repertoires in aging, cancer and after chemotherapy.

The sequenced sample consisted of peripheral blood. The receptors come from a human donor in good health.

The rearrangement joins TRBV4-1 to TRBJ2-2; TCRdb gives TRBD1 as the D gene, but with no DNA this cannot be confirmed. Germline V CDR1 and CDR2: MGHRA, YSYEKL. This CDR3 region has 15 residues. This CDR3 is CASSLQGKSLGELFF.

Its frequency marks this clonotype as medium-sized. This chain joins TRBV6-6 and TRBJ2-7; TCRdb names TRBD1, which stays unverified in the absence of DNA. Germline V gene sequence: CDR1 MNHNY, CDR2 SVGAGI (reference sequence). The CDR3 has 15 residues. The CDR3 loop reads CASSYNGGSSYEQYF.

This clonotype is labeled medium-sized (0.01 to 0.1%) based on frequency. The chain employs TRBV27 and TRBJ2-5; the D gene TCRdb calls, TRBD1, cannot be checked with no DNA. Germline CDR1 MNHEY, CDR2 SMNVEV (reference sequence). The CDR3 consists of 13 residues. CDR3 protein: CASTLTGGGTQYF.

This clonotype is deemed medium-sized (0.01 to 0.1%) by its frequency. The rearrangement uses TRBV11-3 and TRBJ2-7; TCRdb indicates TRBD2, and absent DNA this call remains unverified. CDR1 and CDR2 (germline): SGHNT, YENEEA. The CDR3 consists of 15 residues. The CDR3: CASSLAGGGVAEQYF.

This clonotype is identified as medium-sized from frequency. The V call is TRBV5-4, the J call TRBJ2-5; as DNA is missing, the TRBD2 call by TCRdb cannot be tested. Looked up from germline, CDR1 is SGHNT and CDR2 is YYREEE (reference sequence). The CDR3 sequence is 15 residues long. CDR3 region: CASSFSGAWGKTQYF.

Measured by frequency, this clonotype is medium-sized. The J gene is TRBJ1-2, the V gene TRBV29-1. CDR1 is SQVTM, CDR2 ANQGSEA, per germline. The CDR3 has 13 residues. CDR3 residues: CSVLWASNYGYTF.

V is TRBV5-5 and J is TRBJ2-3; there is no DNA to check the TCRdb D call of TRBD2. The CDR3 covers 18 residues. Germline V gives CDR1 SGHKS, CDR2 YYEKEE (reference sequence). The CDR3 region is CASSTDKGLAGASDTQYF.

This clonotype is called medium-sized (0.01 to 0.1%) based on its frequency. The chain uses TRBV12-3 or TRBV12-4 and TRBJ2-6. The CDR3 is 12 amino acids. The CDR3 loop reads CASAVWANVLTF.

By frequency, this clonotype is medium-sized. J is TRBJ2-1 and V is TRBV29-1; TCRdb calls TRBD1, which cannot be checked without DNA. This CDR3 region has 17 residues. Germline V gives CDR1 SQVTM, CDR2 ANQGSEA. CDR3 protein: CSVVKEVGTGVTNEQFF.

According to its frequency, this clonotype is medium-sized (0.01 to 0.1%). The chain combines TRBV19 with TRBJ1-1; the TRBD1 assignment by TCRdb is unverifiable without DNA. CDR3 length: 14 residues. The V gene's germline CDR1 is LNHDA and CDR2 SQIVND (reference sequence). CDR3 amino acids: CASSPQTVNTEAFF.

In terms of frequency, this clonotype is medium-sized. This chain connects TRBV6-5 to TRBJ2-7; TCRdb names TRBD1, which stays unverified in the absence of DNA. This CDR3 contains 13 residues. Looked up from germline, CDR1 is MNHEY and CDR2 is SVGAGI. The CDR3 protein is CASRDYRAYEQYF.

This clonotype registers medium-sized (0.01 to 0.1%) by frequency. This rearrangement joins TRBV5-4 to TRBJ2-7; TCRdb's D call of TRBD1 is untestable without DNA. CDR1 and CDR2 (germline): SGHNT, YYREEE (reference sequence). The CDR3 is 12 amino acids. CDR3 region: CATRANSYEQYF.

This clonotype is deemed medium-sized by its frequency. The V call is TRBV27, the J call TRBJ1-4. The length of the CDR3 is 12 residues. Germline CDR1 and CDR2: MNHEY and SMNVEV (reference sequence). The CDR3 sequence is CASSDRYEKLFF.

Its frequency marks this clonotype as medium-sized (0.01 to 0.1%). V usage is TRBV19 and J usage is TRBJ2-3; the D gene TCRdb calls, TRBD1, cannot be checked with no DNA. The germline V gene encodes CDR1 LNHDA and CDR2 SQIVND (reference sequence). This CDR3 comprises 15 residues. The CDR3 reads CASSLTGLSTDTQYF.

The J gene is TRBJ2-2, the V gene TRBV6-5; the D gene TCRdb calls, TRBD2, cannot be checked with no DNA. Germline-derived CDR1 and CDR2 are MNHEY and SVGAGI. This CDR3 has 22 amino acids. The CDR3 loop is CASSPLSRYEQYFGPGTGELFF.

The chain employs TRBV6-6 and TRBJ2-3. The length of the CDR3 is 14 residues. CDR1 MNHNY and CDR2 SVGAGI come from the germline V gene (reference sequence). The CDR3 here is CASSYSSQAYTLYF.

This chain links TRBV18 with TRBJ2-4. The V gene's germline CDR1 is KGHSH and CDR2 LQKENI. The CDR3 contains 14 residues. CDR3 loop: CASSPALAKNIQYF.

This clonotype is called medium-sized based on its frequency. V is TRBV19 and J is TRBJ2-3; TCRdb's D call, TRBD2, is unchecked because there is no DNA. The germline CDR1 and CDR2 sequences are LNHDA and SQIVND (reference sequence). CDR3 length: 15 amino acids. CDR3 protein: CASSIPLAHTDTQYF.

The V gene is TRBV27, the J gene TRBJ1-1. Germline assignment: CDR1 MNHEY and CDR2 SMNVEV (reference sequence). This CDR3 region has 14 residues. The CDR3 sequence: CASSLGTLHTEAFF.

The chain uses TRBV6-5 and TRBJ1-1; TCRdb's D call of TRBD1 is untestable without DNA. CDR1 and CDR2 from the germline V gene are MNHEY and SVGAGI. This CDR3 has 15 amino acids. CDR3 loop: CASSTRRGFSSEAFF.

The chain is built from TRBV20-1 and TRBJ2-7; TCRdb reports TRBD1, a call that lacks DNA to check it against. The CDR3 runs to 14 residues. The V gene's germline CDR1 is DFQATT and CDR2 SNEGSKA (reference sequence). CDR3 region: CSARDSGKGYEQYF.